This T cell receptor (beta chain) was captured by sequencing in a study of spatial heterogeneity in lung cancer. Time point specified: sample taken at primary tumor resection. Donors were over 70 untreated early-stage non-small cell lung cancer patients. Whole RNA came from tumor, nontumor lung or frozen PBMC and was sequenced without being sorted. There are many counts of this clonotype. A unique molecular identifier was carried by every single TCR cDNA molecule. TCRdb reprocessed the 5' RACE reads via MiXCR and lists one record per CDR3 protein. The profile shows some 38,000 distinct CDR3 sequences, approximately 3.1% of them singletons. The material sequenced was normal lung tissue next to the tumor, taken at surgery. The clonotype was recovered from a male donor with early-stage non-small cell lung cancer.

CDR3 in amino acids: CASKDGGLGGTGELFF. CDR3 coding DNA: TGTGCCAGCAAGGACGGGGGACTAGGTGGGACCGGGGAGCTGTTTTTT. The chain recombines TRBV6-1 with TRBJ2-2; TRBD2 aligns across 8 bases. CDR1 is MNHNS and CDR2 is SASEGT in the germline V gene. V trimming: 7 bases; J trimming: 5 bases; junction bases outside the gene matches: 12. CDR3 length: 16 residues.